The rows below give T cell receptor beta chains drawn from one sample of a study of chronic HIV infection and antiretroviral therapy. Via MiXCR, TCRdb re-called the 5' RACE reads, giving one row per CDR3 protein. The repertoire holds 45,000 to 60,000 distinct CDR3 sequences, with 19% as singletons. Sequenced input: peripheral blood. The receptor set was obtained from an adult who had HIV and had not received antiretroviral therapy, or was an uninfected healthy control (not recorded which). Both conserved end residues are trimmed from each CDR3. Fields, in order: clone size, J gene, V gene, CDR3 protein. Only some rows state a clone size, as once, few, many or a class for expanded clones.

>NA|TRBJ2-7|TRBV28
ASSLQYEQY
>NA|TRBJ1-1|TRBV29-1
SVSRDSMNTEAF
>NA|TRBJ2-2|TRBV27
ASSLIGDTGELF
>NA|TRBJ2-5|TRBV10-3
ATRGRDYDETQY
>few|TRBJ2-7|TRBV3-1
ASSSPTYEQY
>NA|TRBJ2-3|TRBV18
ASSPNRGGTDTQY
>few|TRBJ2-3|TRBV18
ASSPIPGPGRDTQY
>NA|TRBJ1-3|TRBV5-4
ASTRDRGPPGNTIY
>few|TRBJ2-7|TRBV6-1
ASSDGTGAFYEQY
>few|TRBJ2-7|TRBV6-5
ASSYQNGEQY
>NA|TRBJ2-5|TRBV4-1
ASSQGPGTGGETQY
>few|TRBJ1-2|TRBV5-4
ASSSRTGST
>NA|TRBJ2-3|TRBV3-1
ASSGLAGVRNTQY
>NA|TRBJ2-1|TRBV29-1
SVTNRDHGAGGTSYNEQF
>few|TRBJ2-3|TRBV6-5
ASSPGGLLGTDTQY
>NA|TRBJ2-3|TRBV28
ASSLSGLAGGRDTQY
>NA|TRBJ1-2|TRBV4-1
ASSQDEARDRGDYGYT
>few|TRBJ2-7|TRBV29-1
SVGLTGASYEQY
>few|TRBJ1-5|TRBV28
ASSLQGMGQPQH
>few|TRBJ1-2|TRBV14
ASSQGPFNYGYT
>few|TRBJ2-1|TRBV9
ASSVASTEYNEQF
>many|TRBJ2-1|TRBV4-2
ASSQETGGTDEQF
>NA|TRBJ2-1|TRBV12-3/TRBV12-4
ASSLARRGSYNEQF
>few|TRBJ2-1|TRBV6-5
ASSYSGQGPASYNEQF
>NA|TRBJ1-4|TRBV29-1
SVPTGGTEKLF
>NA|TRBJ1-1|TRBV12-3/TRBV12-4
ASSLRVTEAF
>few|TRBJ2-2|TRBV4-1
ASSLGGETPGELF
>NA|TRBJ1-1|TRBV12-3/TRBV12-4
ASSPTGAGEAF
>NA|TRBJ2-3|TRBV4-1
ASSHVAGVGTDTQY
>NA|TRBJ1-1|TRBV29-1
SGQDYTEAF
>few|TRBJ2-5|TRBV7-8
ASSLEGGPQETQY
>NA|TRBJ2-1|TRBV29-1
SVVLGPVEQF
>few|TRBJ2-1|TRBV7-3
ARGGSGRRNEQF
>NA|TRBJ1-5|TRBV20-1
SASRGWGNQPQH
>many|TRBJ1-2|TRBV6-1
ASSEKDNYGYT
>NA|TRBJ1-5|TRBV2
ASSVFSGSNQPQH
>NA|TRBJ2-7|TRBV15
ATSRDWSDYEQY
>NA|TRBJ2-1|TRBV5-5
ASSLALASYNEQF
>few|TRBJ2-5|TRBV28
ASNSQAPYQETQY
>few|TRBJ2-2|TRBV15
ATSRDTGSTGELF
>NA|TRBJ1-1|TRBV28
ASSSPGAQNTEAF
>few|TRBJ1-3|TRBV6-5
ASRTISGNTIY
>few|TRBJ1-6|TRBV5-1
ASSYDSGNSPLH
>NA|TRBJ2-7|TRBV4-2
AAGLDNYEQY
>NA|TRBJ2-7|TRBV11-2
ASSLVASEQY
>NA|TRBJ2-4|TRBV28
ASSWTGAKNIQY
>NA|TRBJ2-1|TRBV28
ASSLGENNEQF
>few|TRBJ2-5|TRBV5-4
ASSRIKETQY
>few|TRBJ1-2|TRBV28
ASKHDRMGGYT
>NA|TRBJ2-2|TRBV25-1
ASSETSVAGELF
>NA|TRBJ2-3|TRBV28
ASRGGADTQY
>NA|TRBJ1-2|TRBV25-1
ASSEYRWLGGYT
>few|TRBJ1-5|TRBV28
ASSSTAGSNQPQH
>few|TRBJ1-5|TRBV6-2/TRBV6-3
ASTGDARGNQPQH